What follows are 20 T cell receptor beta chains derived from one specimen sequenced in a study of blood T cell repertoires in COVID-19. Libraries were prepared by immunoSEQ multiplex PCR; TCRdb keeps only in-frame clonotypes and omits some of them. The profile covers 310,000 or so clones, with 90% appearing a single time and around 1.7% taken by the ten largest. The sample comprised PBMCs or T cells enriched from blood (not recorded which). The receptors here all came from a woman between 18 and 29 years old with acute COVID-19.

This clone was found once. V usage is TRBV3-1 (or the pseudogene TRBV3-2) and J usage is TRBJ2-7, with a tentative D call TRBD2 (6 bases). The CDR3 spans 16 residues. Germline V CDR1 and CDR2: LGHDT, YNNKEL (reference sequence). Trimming took off 3 bases at V and 0 bases at J, with 15 bases between the two ends. The CDR3 DNA reads as TGTGCCAGCAGCCATGTCTCTAGCGACCGCTCCTACGAGCAGTACTTC. Translated: CASSHVSSDRSYEQYF.

This chain connects TRBV7-8 to TRBJ1-3; 8 nucleotides align to TRBD1. The V segment lost 1 base and the J segment 7 bases; nucleotides outside the gene matches: 3. This CDR3 spans 14 amino acids. Germline V gene lookup returns CDR1 SGHVS and CDR2 FQNEAQ. The CDR3 loop reads CASSLGTGRNTIYF. In nucleotides, the CDR3 is TGTGCCAGCAGCTTAGGGACAGGGAGGAACACCATATATTTT.

This sequence joins TRBV18 and TRBJ2-7, with a tentative D call TRBD1 (5 bases). Trimming took off 3 bases at V and 4 bases at J, with 13 bases between the two ends. This CDR3 is built from 14 residues. The germline gives CDR1 KGHSH, CDR2 LQKENI. CDR3 in DNA: TGTGCCAGCTCACCTCAGACAGCGTTATACGAGCAGTACTTC. This encodes CASSPQTALYEQYF.

This clone was found a few times. The CDR3 DNA reads TGTGCCAGCAGCCGACAAAAGGGGGCAAATCAGCCCCAGCATTTT. Its translation: CASSRQKGANQPQHF. This chain links TRBV6-5 with TRBJ1-5; 7 nucleotides agree with TRBD1. Trimming cost V 6 bases and J 4 bases; bases outside gene matches: 9. The CDR3 is made up of 15 amino acids. Germline values: CDR1 MNHEY, CDR2 SVGAGI.

The V gene is TRBV24-1, the J gene TRBJ2-3; a possible D gene is TRBD1 (6 bases). Germline lookup yields CDR1 KGHDR and CDR2 SFDVKD. CDR3 length: 14 residues. Between the trimmed V and J ends, which lost 4 bases and 4 bases, there was a span of 11 bases. The CDR3 reads CATSDPGVADTQYF. The CDR3 coding sequence is TGTGCCACCAGTGACCCAGGGGTGGCAGATACGCAGTATTTT.

This clone has a handful of counts. The identical CDR3 is also encoded by other nucleotide sequences in the sample. This sequence joins TRBV28 and TRBJ2-3; a possible D gene is TRBD2 (5 bases). The CDR3 runs 14 residues. Trimming stripped 1 base from V and 1 base from J, with 6 bases between. Per germline, CDR1 MDHEN and CDR2 SYDVKM. The CDR3, as DNA: TGTGCCAGCAGTTTATCCGGGGGCACAGATACGCAGTATTTT. The encoded protein is CASSLSGGTDTQYF.

The V call is TRBV29-1, the J call TRBJ2-5; TRBD2 is a possible D gene (6 bases). Trimming removed 7 bases from V and 5 bases from J, with 20 bases in between. CDR3 length equals 14 residues. Germline CDR1 is SQVTM and CDR2 is ANQGSEA. CDR3 region: CSGGERLAWETQYF. Written as DNA, the CDR3 is TGCAGCGGAGGAGAAAGGCTAGCGTGGGAGACCCAGTACTTC.

The chain employs TRBV2 and TRBJ1-6; D gene ambiguous. V gave up 7 bases and J gave up 7 bases, with 11 bases separating them. The CDR3 runs 13 residues. The germline V gene has CDR1 SNHLY and CDR2 FYNNEI. The CDR3 loop reads CASKAEENSPLHF. For the CDR3, the DNA is TGTGCCAGCAAGGCGGAGGAGAATTCACCCCTCCACTTT.

This chain links TRBV7-9 with TRBJ2-5; TRBD2 matches 8 bases. This CDR3 is built from 16 residues. Unmatched junction bases numbered 13, after V lost 5 bases and J lost 5 bases. Germline V CDR1 and CDR2: SEHNR, FQNEAQ (reference sequence). CDR3 in amino acids: CASSHSGTRRSETQYF. The CDR3 DNA is TGTGCCAGCAGCCACTCCGGGACTAGGCGTTCTGAGACCCAGTACTTC.

J is TRBJ1-5 and V is TRBV7-2; tentative D call: TRBD1 (6 bases). Trimming cost V 1 base and J 6 bases, with 10 bases left between them. The CDR3 is made up of 14 amino acids. The germline V gene has CDR1 SGHTA and CDR2 FQGNSA. The CDR3 loop is CASSLGQGSQPQHF. The CDR3, as DNA: TGTGCCAGCAGCTTAGGTCAGGGGAGTCAGCCCCAGCATTTT. Filled out from reference TRBV7-2 and TRBJ1-5, the complete variable domain reads GAGVSQSPSNKVTEKGKDVELRCDPISGHTALYWYRQSLGQGLEFLIYFQGNSAPDKSGLPSDRFSAERTGGSVSTLTIQRTQQEDSAVYLCASSLGQGSQPQHFGDGTRLSIL.

This chain connects TRBV12-3 or TRBV12-4 to TRBJ2-1; D might be TRBD2 (5 bases). The CDR3 loop spans 13 amino acids. V lost 2 bases, J lost 15 bases, and 17 bases lay in between. CDR3 sequence (DNA): TGTGCCAGCAGTTTAAGCCGAACCACCGAGGGGTTCTTC. Translated: CASSLSRTTEGFF.

The chain couples TRBV4-1 to TRBJ2-1; D possibly corresponds to TRBD2 (6 bases). Germline V CDR1 and CDR2: MGHRA, YSYEKL. The CDR3 totals 18 residues. Between the trimmed V and J ends, which lost 3 bases and 1 base, there was a span of 19 bases. CDR3 DNA sequence: TGCGCCAGCAGCCAGCCCAGCCGGGGGAAAGGATCCTACAATGAGCAGTTCTTC. Translation gives CASSQPSRGKGSYNEQFF.

The chain joins TRBV27 to TRBJ1-6; D possibly corresponds to TRBD1 (5 bases). In germline, CDR1 is MNHEY, CDR2 SMNVEV (reference sequence). The CDR3 extends over 15 amino acids. With 3 bases removed from V and 6 bases from J, the gap between germline ends came to 12 bases. The CDR3 DNA follows: TGTGCCAGCAGTTTGCCCGGGGGTGGTAATTCACCCCTCCACTTT. This sequence encodes CASSLPGGGNSPLHF.

The chain uses TRBV5-4 and TRBJ1-2, with unresolved D. The V end was cut by 0 bases, the J end by 8 bases, with 14 bases between. This CDR3 is built from 14 residues. Germline V gene lookup returns CDR1 SGHNT and CDR2 YYREEE (reference sequence). The CDR3 region has the DNA TGTGCCAGCAGCTTGGACAGCCTTGGGCTGGGCTACACCTTC. Its protein product is CASSLDSLGLGYTF.

This sequence joins TRBV4-2 and TRBJ1-4, with 7 bases that match TRBD1. Unmatched junction bases numbered 7, after V lost 0 bases and J lost 3 bases. Per germline, CDR1 LGHNA and CDR2 YNFKEQ. The CDR3 consists of 17 residues. CDR3 region: CASSQDSTGTANEKLFF. In DNA, the CDR3 is TGTGCCAGCAGCCAAGATTCCACCGGGACAGCTAATGAAAAACTGTTTTTT.

The J gene is TRBJ2-1, the V gene TRBV14, with TRBD2 matching 11 bases. CDR3 length: 17 residues. The germline gives CDR1 SGHDN, CDR2 FVKESK. With 0 bases clipped from V and 7 bases from J, the junction kept 8 bases outside the gene matches. CDR3 DNA sequence: TGTGCCAGCAGCCAAGATAGTCTAGCGGGAGGCGGAAATGAGCAGTTCTTC. Amino acid sequence: CASSQDSLAGGGNEQFF.

In the case of this clone: A much larger clone differs by one base, so this may be a read error. This CDR3 is also generated by other DNA sequences in the sample. The V gene is TRBV18, the J gene TRBJ1-1, with 7 bases lining up with TRBD1. Germline V gene sequence: CDR1 KGHSH, CDR2 LQKENI. V lost 1 base to trimming and J lost 2 bases; unmatched junction nucleotides: 1. The length of the CDR3 is 14 residues. The CDR3 sequence: CASSPQGANTEAFF. CDR3 coding DNA: TGTGCCAGCTCACCACAGGGGGCTAACACTGAAGCTTTCTTT. The full variable domain, with the rest looked up from reference TRBV18 and TRBJ1-1, is NAGVMQNPRHLVRRRGQEARLRCSPMKGHSHVYWYRQLPEEGLKFMVYLQKENIIDESGMPKERFSAEFPKEGPSILRIQQVVRGDSAAYFCASSPQGANTEAFFGQGTRLTVV.

Only one count was recorded for this clone. Distinct nucleotide sequences in the sample also encode this CDR3. This chain connects TRBV7-6 to TRBJ2-7; possibly TRBD1 for D (6 bases). V was trimmed by 3 bases and J by 3 bases, leaving 12 bases between them. Germline CDR1 is SGHVS and CDR2 is FNYEAQ. The CDR3 length is 14 residues. This CDR3 is CASSLGQGLYEQYF. CDR3 DNA: TGTGCCAGCAGCTTGGGGCAGGGGCTCTACGAGCAGTACTTC.

The chain employs TRBV7-8 and TRBJ2-1; D remains unclear. Germline-derived CDR1 and CDR2 are SGHVS and FQNEAQ. The CDR3 is 17 amino acids. V was pared by 1 base and J by 0 bases, with 13 bases between. The CDR3 reads CASSLGSLMSSYNEQFF. The CDR3 bases are TGTGCCAGCAGCTTAGGGTCGCTGATGAGCTCCTACAATGAGCAGTTCTTC.

This chain connects TRBV7-9 to TRBJ2-1, with 8 bases lining up with TRBD2. This CDR3 comprises 14 residues. Germline assignment: CDR1 SEHNR and CDR2 FQNEAQ (reference sequence). The junction had 3 bases not matched to a gene; V was cut back by 2 bases and J by 6 bases. The CDR3 DNA reads as TGTGCCAGCAGCTTACCTGCGGGGGGCAATGAGCAGTTCTTC. It yields the protein CASSLPAGGNEQFF.